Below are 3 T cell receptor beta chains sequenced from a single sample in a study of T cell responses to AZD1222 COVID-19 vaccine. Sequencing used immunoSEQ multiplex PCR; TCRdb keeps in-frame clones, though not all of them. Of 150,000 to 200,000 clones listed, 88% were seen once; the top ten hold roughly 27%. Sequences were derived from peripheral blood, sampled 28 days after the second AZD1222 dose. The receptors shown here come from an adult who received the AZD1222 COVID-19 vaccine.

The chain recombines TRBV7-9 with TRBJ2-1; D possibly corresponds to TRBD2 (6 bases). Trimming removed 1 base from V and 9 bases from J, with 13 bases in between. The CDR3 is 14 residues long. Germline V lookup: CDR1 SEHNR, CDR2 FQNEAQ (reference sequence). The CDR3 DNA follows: TGTGCCAGCAGCTTAGAGGTGGCGGGAAGTGAGCAGTTCTTC. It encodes CASSLEVAGSEQFF.

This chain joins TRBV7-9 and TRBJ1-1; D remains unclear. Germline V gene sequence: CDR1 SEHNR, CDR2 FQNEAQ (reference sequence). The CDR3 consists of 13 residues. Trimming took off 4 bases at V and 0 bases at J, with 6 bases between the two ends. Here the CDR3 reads CASSSQLNTEAFF. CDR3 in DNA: TGTGCCAGCAGCTCGCAGCTGAACACTGAAGCTTTCTTT.

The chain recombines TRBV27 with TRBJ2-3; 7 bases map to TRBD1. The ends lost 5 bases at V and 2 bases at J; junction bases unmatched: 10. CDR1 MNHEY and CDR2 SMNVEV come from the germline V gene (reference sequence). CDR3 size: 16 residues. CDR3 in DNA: TGTGCCAGCAGTCGCACAGGGGTAGGGGTCACAGATACGCAGTATTTT. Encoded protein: CASSRTGVGVTDTQYF.